One and the same sample provided the 14 T cell receptor beta chains below, sequenced in a study of identifying expanded T cells in peripheral blood. Measured with immunoSEQ multiplex PCR; TCRdb has only the in-frame clones, and not every one. The sample lists around 100,000 clones; around 88% were seen once. Sequenced input: blood. These receptors were obtained from a person aged 18-70 years in good health.

This rearrangement joins TRBV7-6 to TRBJ2-1; 10 bases align to TRBD2. Germline V CDR1 and CDR2: SGHVS, FNYEAQ. The CDR3 length is 16 residues. With 1 base clipped from V and 9 bases from J, the junction kept 9 bases outside the gene matches. The CDR3 loop is CASSLEISGGFSEQFF. CDR3 sequence (DNA): TGTGCCAGCAGCTTAGAGATTAGCGGGGGGTTTAGTGAGCAGTTCTTC.

The CDR3 here is CASSPSGAIDSPLHF. CDR3 in DNA: TGTGCCAGCTCACCATCAGGGGCTATAGATTCACCCCTCCACTTT. The chain is built from TRBV18 and TRBJ1-6, with D possibly TRBD1 on 6 matching bases. V dropped 2 bases and J dropped 8 bases, with 13 bases sitting between them. This CDR3 has 15 amino acids. From germline, CDR1 is KGHSH and CDR2 LQKENI.

This chain joins TRBV25-1 and TRBJ1-1, with a possible D match to TRBD1 (6 bases). The CDR3 totals 16 residues. V was clipped by 1 base and J by 0 bases, with 12 bases between them. Germline CDR1 and CDR2: MGHDK and SYGVNS. CDR3: CASSESGATLNTEAFF. In DNA, the CDR3 is TGTGCCAGCAGTGAATCGGGGGCAACTCTGAACACTGAAGCTTTCTTT.

V usage is TRBV25-1 and J usage is TRBJ1-6; no definite D call. Germline V gene sequence: CDR1 MGHDK, CDR2 SYGVNS. Trimming pared 3 bases from V and 0 bases from J, leaving 6 bases between. This CDR3 contains 15 residues. The CDR3 region is CASSEHSSYNSPLHF. The CDR3 DNA reads TGTGCCAGCAGTGAGCACAGCTCCTATAATTCACCCCTCCACTTT.

J is TRBJ2-7 and V is TRBV28, with a tentative D call TRBD1 (5 bases). V lost 2 bases, J lost 0 bases, and 14 bases lay in between. Germline V gives CDR1 MDHEN, CDR2 SYDVKM. CDR3 length equals 16 residues. CDR3 region: CASSLTDFRGSYEQYF. In nucleotides, the CDR3 is TGTGCCAGCAGTTTAACTGATTTTAGGGGCTCCTACGAGCAGTACTTC.

The chain recombines TRBV5-1 with TRBJ2-1, with D possibly called TRBD1 or TRBD2 (5 bases each). This CDR3 region has 13 residues. Trimming stripped 4 bases from V and 10 bases from J, with 15 bases between. Germline V gene data show CDR1 as SGHRS and CDR2 as YFSETQ. The CDR3 DNA sequence: TGCGCCAGCAGCCCACCGCGGTGGGGGGAGCAGTTCTTC. It yields the protein CASSPPRWGEQFF.

The chain employs TRBV7-2 and TRBJ1-2, with unresolved D. The V and J ends lost 1 base and 6 bases respectively, with 18 bases between them. CDR3 length: 16 amino acids. CDR1 is SGHTA, CDR2 FQGNSA, per germline. In nucleotides, the CDR3 is TGTGCCAGCAGCTTAGTCTCATGGGTGGACGGCGATGGCTACACCTTC. It translates to CASSLVSWVDGDGYTF.

The chain carries TRBV10-3 and TRBJ2-3; 7 bases map to TRBD2. V shed 7 bases, J shed 0 bases, and the junction held 7 bases outside the gene matches. Germline V gene lookup returns CDR1 ENHRY and CDR2 SYGVKD. This CDR3 region has 15 residues. CDR3 nucleotides: TGTGCCATCACAGCTGGCGGGGGTAGCACAGATACGCAGTATTTT. Translated: CAITAGGGSTDTQYF.

The chain carries TRBV15 and TRBJ2-7; perhaps TRBD2 as D (7 bases). Germline V gene lookup returns CDR1 LNHNV and CDR2 YYDKDF (reference sequence). V was clipped by 8 bases and J by 5 bases, with 19 bases between them. CDR3 length: 14 residues. Here the CDR3 reads CATRDLKGGDEQYF. The CDR3 coding sequence is TGTGCCACCCGAGACCTCAAAGGGGGGGACGAGCAGTACTTC.

The CDR3 protein is CASSEEAGFYYEQYF. The CDR3 region has the DNA TGTGCCAGCAGTGAAGAGGCAGGATTTTACTACGAGCAGTACTTC. The rearrangement links TRBV6-1 to TRBJ2-7; unclear D gene. There are 15 residues in the CDR3. V was clipped by 1 base and J by 3 bases, with 13 bases between them. Germline CDR1 reads MNHNS; CDR2 reads SASEGT.

The CDR3: CASSEGRAGSYEQYF. The CDR3 nucleotides read TGCGCCAGCAGTGAGGGCCGGGCAGGTTCCTACGAGCAGTACTTC. The chain links TRBV10-1 to TRBJ2-7; no reliable D call. The V end lost 2 bases, the J end lost 1 base, and 12 bases lay between the germline ends. Germline assignment: CDR1 WNHNN and CDR2 SYGVQD (reference sequence). This CDR3 region has 15 residues.

CDR3 region: CASSLAGGTYEQYF. CDR3 nucleotide sequence: TGCGCCAGCAGCTTGGCTGGGGGTACGTACGAGCAGTACTTC. This chain joins TRBV5-1 and TRBJ2-7; D is perhaps TRBD1 or TRBD2 (5 bases each). Trimming stripped 0 bases from V and 4 bases from J, with 11 bases between. Germline V gene lookup returns CDR1 SGHRS and CDR2 YFSETQ. The CDR3 loop spans 14 amino acids.

This clone was seen a handful of times. The V and J genes are TRBV6-5 and TRBJ1-1; D is possibly TRBD1 (5 bases). CDR1 and CDR2 (germline): MNHEY, SVGAGI. V lost 6 bases, J lost 1 base, and 15 bases lay in between. This CDR3 has 15 amino acids. CDR3 loop: CASRLRGTENTEAFF. CDR3 DNA: TGTGCCAGCAGGCTCCGAGGGACGGAGAACACTGAAGCTTTCTTT.

The V and J genes are TRBV2 and TRBJ1-5, with 7 bases that match TRBD1. Germline values: CDR1 SNHLY, CDR2 FYNNEI. The V and J ends lost 6 bases and 0 bases, in that order; junction bases with no gene match: 8. This CDR3 region has 16 residues. CDR3 sequence: CASSRDRLISNQPQHF. The CDR3 bases are TGTGCCAGCAGCCGGGACAGACTCATTAGCAATCAGCCCCAGCATTTT.